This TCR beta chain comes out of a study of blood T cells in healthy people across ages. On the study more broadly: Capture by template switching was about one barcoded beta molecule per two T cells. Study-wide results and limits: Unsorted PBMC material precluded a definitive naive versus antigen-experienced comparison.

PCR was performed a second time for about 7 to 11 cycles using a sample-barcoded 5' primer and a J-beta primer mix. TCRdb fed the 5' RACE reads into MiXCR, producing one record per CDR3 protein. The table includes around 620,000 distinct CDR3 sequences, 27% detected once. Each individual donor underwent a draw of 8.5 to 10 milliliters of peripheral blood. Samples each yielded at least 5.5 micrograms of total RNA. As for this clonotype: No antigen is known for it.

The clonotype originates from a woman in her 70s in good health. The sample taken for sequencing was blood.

This CDR3 is CASSLRLGQGGGIVYEQYF. In DNA, the CDR3 is TGTGCCAGCAGCTTACGATTAGGGCAGGGTGGGGGAATAGTTTACGAGCAGTACTTC. This chain joins TRBV7-8 and TRBJ2-7; D tentatively reads TRBD1 or TRBD2 (5 bases each). In germline, CDR1 is SGHVS, CDR2 FQNEAQ. The V and J ends lost 2 bases and 4 bases respectively, with 27 bases between them. CDR3 length: 19 residues.